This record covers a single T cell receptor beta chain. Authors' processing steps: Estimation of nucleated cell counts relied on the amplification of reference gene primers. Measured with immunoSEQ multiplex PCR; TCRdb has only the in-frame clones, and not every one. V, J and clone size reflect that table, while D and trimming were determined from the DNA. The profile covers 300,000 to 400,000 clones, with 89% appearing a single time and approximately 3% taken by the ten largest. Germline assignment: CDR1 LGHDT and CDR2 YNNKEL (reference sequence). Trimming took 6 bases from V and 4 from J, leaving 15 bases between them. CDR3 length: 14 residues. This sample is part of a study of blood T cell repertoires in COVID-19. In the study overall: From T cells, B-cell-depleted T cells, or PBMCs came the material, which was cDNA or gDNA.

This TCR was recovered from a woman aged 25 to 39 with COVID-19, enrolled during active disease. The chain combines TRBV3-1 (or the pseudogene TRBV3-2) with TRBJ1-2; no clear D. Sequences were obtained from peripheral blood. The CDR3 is CASSPNGGGYGYTF. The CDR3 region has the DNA TGTGCCAGCAGTCCTAATGGTGGTGGCTATGGCTACACCTTC.